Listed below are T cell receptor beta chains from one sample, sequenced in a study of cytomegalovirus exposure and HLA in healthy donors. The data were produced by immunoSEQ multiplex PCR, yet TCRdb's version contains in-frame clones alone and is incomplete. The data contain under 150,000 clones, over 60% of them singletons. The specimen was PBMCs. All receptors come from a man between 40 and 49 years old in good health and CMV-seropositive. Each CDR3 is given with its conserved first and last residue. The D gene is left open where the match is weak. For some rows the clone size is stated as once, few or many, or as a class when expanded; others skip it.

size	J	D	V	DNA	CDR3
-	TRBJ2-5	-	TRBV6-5	TGTGCCAGCAGTTACTCGATTATAGCTCAAGAGACCCAGTACTTC	CASSYSIIAQETQYF
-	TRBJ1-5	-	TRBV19	TGTGCCAGCTCAGAACCTAGCTCCATCTCCCTTAATAGCAATCAGCCCCAGCATTTT	CASSEPSSISLNSNQPQHF
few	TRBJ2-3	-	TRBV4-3	TGCGCCAGCAGCCAGGATCGAGGACGGGAGTGGCCAGATACGCAGTATTTT	CASSQDRGREWPDTQYF
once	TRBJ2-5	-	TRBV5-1	TGCGCCAGCACCGACCAGGGCCAAGAGACCCAGTACTTC	CASTDQGQETQYF
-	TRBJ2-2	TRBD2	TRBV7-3	TGTTCCAGCAGCCCTCCGGGACTAGCGGGAGGGTCCGGGGAGCTGTTTTTT	CSSSPPGLAGGSGELFF
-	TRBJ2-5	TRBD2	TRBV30	TGTGCCTGGAGCCTCGGGACTAGCCATCAAGAGACCCAGTACTTC	CAWSLGTSHQETQYF
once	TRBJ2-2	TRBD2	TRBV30	TGTGCCTGGAGTGTCCTTAGCGGGAGAGGAATGATCGGGGAGCTGTTTTTT	CAWSVLSGRGMIGELFF
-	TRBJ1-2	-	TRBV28	TGTGCCAGCAGTGGCGGGGGGTGGTGGGGGGCCTCTGGCTACACCTTC	CASSGGGWWGASGYTF
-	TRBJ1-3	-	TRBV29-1	TGCAGCGTTGAAACCCCCCTGCGCAACACCATATATTTT	CSVETPLRNTIYF
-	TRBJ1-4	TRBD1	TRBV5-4	TGTGCCAGCAGCCCTTGGGGGGACAGAGAAAAACTGTTTTTT	CASSPWGDREKLFF
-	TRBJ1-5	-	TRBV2	TGTGCCAGCAGTGACGGGGGAAATCAGCCCCAGCATTTT	CASSDGGNQPQHF
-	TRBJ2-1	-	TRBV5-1	TGCGCCAGCAGCCTGGCCCTAGACAATGAGCAGTTCTTC	CASSLALDNEQFF
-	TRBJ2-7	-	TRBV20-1	TGCAGTGCTTCACAGGGCTACGAGCAGTACTTC	CSASQGYEQYF
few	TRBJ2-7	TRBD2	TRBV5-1	TGCGCCAGCAGCTTGGACCTAGCGGGACCAACCTTCTACGAGCAGTACTTC	CASSLDLAGPTFYEQYF
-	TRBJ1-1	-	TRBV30	TGTGCCTGGAAGCCACCGGGACATAACACTGAAGCTTTCTTT	CAWKPPGHNTEAFF
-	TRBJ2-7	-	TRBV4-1	TGCGCCAGCAGCCAACGTGAGGAGTACTACGAGCAGTACTTC	CASSQREEYYEQYF
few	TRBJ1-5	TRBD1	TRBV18	TGTGCCAGCTCACCAGGGGCGACAGGGTACCTCAATCAGCCCCAGCATTTT	CASSPGATGYLNQPQHF
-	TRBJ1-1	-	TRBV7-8	TGTGCCAGCAGCTCTACCAGGGGTCGGGCCACTGAAGCTTTCTTT	CASSSTRGRATEAFF
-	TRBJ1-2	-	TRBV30	TGTGCCTGGAGTGTAGGAGCTAACTATGGCTACACCTTC	CAWSVGANYGYTF
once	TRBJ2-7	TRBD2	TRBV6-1	TGTGCCAGCAGTGGTAGCGGGGCCCCCTACGAGCAGTACTTC	CASSGSGAPYEQYF
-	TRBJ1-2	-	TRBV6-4	TGTGCCAGCAGTGACTCGGGGGGGACTTACACCTTC	CASSDSGGTYTF
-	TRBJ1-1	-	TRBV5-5	TGTGCCAGCAGCCACCCCACCGGGAACACTGAAGCTTTCTTT	CASSHPTGNTEAFF
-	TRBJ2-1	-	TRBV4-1	TGCGCCAGCAGCCAAGTGAGAAAGAATGAGCGGTTCTTC	CASSQVRKNERFF
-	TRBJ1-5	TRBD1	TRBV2	TGTGCCAGCAGTGGGGACAGGCTTAGCAATCAGCCCCAGCATTTT	CASSGDRLSNQPQHF
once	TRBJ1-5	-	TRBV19	TGTGCCAGTAGTAACGTACAGGTTAGCAATCAGCCCCAGCATTTT	CASSNVQVSNQPQHF
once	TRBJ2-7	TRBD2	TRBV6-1	TGTGCCAGCAGTGAAGACGGGGGACTAGCGGGAGGTACCTTCTACGAGCAGTACTTC	CASSEDGGLAGGTFYEQYF
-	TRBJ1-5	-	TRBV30	TGTGCCTGGAGTGTCTTCGGGGGCAATCAGCCCCAGCATTTT	CAWSVFGGNQPQHF
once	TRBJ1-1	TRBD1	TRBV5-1	TGCGCCAGCAGCCGGACAGGGACGAACACTGAAGCTTTCTTT	CASSRTGTNTEAFF
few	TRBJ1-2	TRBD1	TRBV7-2	TGTGCCAGCAGCTTAGTCACCCTCCGGACAGGTTCTTTCTATGGCTACACCTTC	CASSLVTLRTGSFYGYTF
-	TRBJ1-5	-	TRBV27	TGTGCCAGCAGTTTAAACAGGGGCAATCAGCCCCAGCATTTT	CASSLNRGNQPQHF
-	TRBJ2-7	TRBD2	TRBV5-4	TGTGCCAGCAGTTTAATTAGCGGGAGCCTCCACGAGCAGTACTTC	CASSLISGSLHEQYF
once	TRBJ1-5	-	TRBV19	TGTGCCAGTAGTAGCCGACAGCACAATCAGCCCCAGCATTTT	CASSSRQHNQPQHF
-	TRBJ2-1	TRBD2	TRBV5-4	TGTGCCAGCAGCAGTGGGGGACTAGGTGGGGCCAATGAGCAGTTCTTC	CASSSGGLGGANEQFF
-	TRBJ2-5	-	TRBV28	TGTGCCAGCAGTTCCTCCCCTCACTCCCAGTACTTC	CASSSSPHSQYF
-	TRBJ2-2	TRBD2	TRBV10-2	TGCGCCAGCAGTTTAGCGGGAGAACGCACCGGGGAGCTGTTTTTT	CASSLAGERTGELFF
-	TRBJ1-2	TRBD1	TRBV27	TGTGCCAGCAGTGACAGGGGGACTAACTATGGCTACACCTTC	CASSDRGTNYGYTF
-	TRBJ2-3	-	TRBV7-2	TGTGCCAGCAGCTGGGCGCGGGTGGGTGGAGATACGCAGTATTTT	CASSWARVGGDTQYF
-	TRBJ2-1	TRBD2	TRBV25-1	TGTGCCAGCGGACTAGCGGGAGTAAGGAATGAGCAGTTCTTC	CASGLAGVRNEQFF
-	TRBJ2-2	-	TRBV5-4	TGTGCCAGCAGGAGCAACACCGGGGAGCTGTTTTTT	CASRSNTGELFF
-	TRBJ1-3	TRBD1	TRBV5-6	TGTGCCAGCAGCTTACGGACAGGGGTCTTCTCTGGAAACACCATATATTTT	CASSLRTGVFSGNTIYF
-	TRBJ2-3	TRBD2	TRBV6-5	TGTGCCAGCAGATACTGGACTAGCGGGACCACAGATACGCAGTATTTT	CASRYWTSGTTDTQYF
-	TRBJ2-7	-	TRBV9	TGTGCCAGCAGCGTAGTTGCGGGAACTAACGAGCAGTACTTC	CASSVVAGTNEQYF
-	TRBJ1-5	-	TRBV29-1	TGCAGCATTGCCCTGGGGGGGAGCAATCAGCCCCAGCATTTT	CSIALGGSNQPQHF
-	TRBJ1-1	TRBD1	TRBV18	TGTGCCAGCTCCCCGGACAGGCAGAACACTGAAGCTTTCTTT	CASSPDRQNTEAFF
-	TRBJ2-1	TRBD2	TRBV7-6	TGTGCCAGCAGTTTTACTAGCGGGAGAGCGGGTGAGCAGTTCTTC	CASSFTSGRAGEQFF